These 10 T cell receptor beta chains originate from one sample sequenced in a study of CD8 T cells in Susac syndrome. Reverse transcription of roughly 0.5 to 1 ug RNA used random hexamers. A single record per CDR3 protein comes from TCRdb applying MiXCR to the immunoSEQ multiplex PCR reads. This sample has around 200,000 distinct CDR3 sequences, with around 93% found just once. The sequenced sample consisted of CD4+ T cells from PBMCs. The receptors here all came from a human donor with multiple sclerosis.

The chain carries TRBV30 and TRBJ2-1, with D uncertain. The CDR3 has 11 amino acids. The V end was cut by 3 bases, the J end by 10 bases, with 10 bases between. Germline V lookup: CDR1 GTSNPN, CDR2 SVGIG (reference sequence). The CDR3 sequence is CAWSARTEQFF. CDR3 coding DNA: TGTGCCTGGAGCGCCCGGACGGAGCAGTTCTTC. Complete variable domain (other parts from reference TRBV30 and TRBJ2-1): SQTIHQWPATLVQPVGSPLSLECTVEGTSNPNLYWYRQAAGRGLQLLFYSVGIGQISSEVPQNLSASRPQDRQFILSSKKLLLSDSGFYLCAWSARTEQFFGPGTRLTVL.

This chain links TRBV2 with TRBJ2-1, with 9 bases fitting TRBD1. The CDR3 has 13 amino acids. Germline assignment: CDR1 SNHLY and CDR2 FYNNEI. J lost 9 bases, V lost 8 bases, and 8 bases had no gene match. CDR3 loop: CASRRDRDGEQFF. CDR3 nucleotides: TGTGCCAGCCGGCGGGACAGGGACGGTGAGCAGTTCTTC.

The chain has TRBV7-2 and TRBJ1-1; maybe TRBD1 (5 bases). Germline values: CDR1 SGHTA, CDR2 FQGNSA. Between the trimmed V and J ends, which lost 5 bases and 2 bases, there was a span of 12 bases. The CDR3 has 14 amino acids. CDR3 in DNA: TGTGCCAGCAGCCCTGAGGGGCTCAACACTGAAGCTTTCTTT. It specifies CASSPEGLNTEAFF. The variable domain in full, completed from reference TRBV7-2 and TRBJ1-1, reads GAGVSQSPSNKVTEKGKDVELRCDPISGHTALYWYRQSLGQGLEFLIYFQGNSAPDKSGLPSDRFSAERTGGSVSTLTIQRTQQEDSAVYLCASSPEGLNTEAFFGQGTRLTVV.

The chain couples TRBV18 to TRBJ2-1, with 9 positions matching TRBD2. CDR3 length: 13 amino acids. The V gene's germline CDR1 is KGHSH and CDR2 LQKENI. After removal of 4 bases from V and 6 bases from J, the junction contained 1 base not matched to a gene. In DNA, the CDR3 is TGTGCCAGCTCACGCGGGGGGGCCAATGAGCAGTTCTTC. It translates to CASSRGGANEQFF.

The V gene is TRBV7-9, the J gene TRBJ1-3, with TRBD1 matching over 9 bases. The CDR3 totals 15 residues. The V gene end was trimmed by 2 bases and the J gene end by 3 bases; junction bases not matched to a gene: 2. CDR1 and CDR2 (germline): SEHNR, FQNEAQ (reference sequence). CDR3 residues: CASSLLGQGGNTIYF. In DNA, the CDR3 is TGTGCCAGCAGCTTACTGGGACAGGGTGGAAACACCATATATTTT.

This clonotype has a single count. The chain recombines TRBV29-1 with TRBJ1-2, with D tentatively TRBD1 (5 bases). CDR1 SQVTM and CDR2 ANQGSEA come from the germline V gene. The CDR3 runs to 14 residues. Trimming cost V 1 base and J 3 bases, with 12 bases left between them. CDR3 protein: CSVEGPGFYYGYTF. In DNA form, the CDR3 reads TGCAGCGTTGAAGGCCCAGGGTTTTACTATGGCTACACCTTC.

CDR3: CASSLLQGAYNEQFF. The DNA for the CDR3 is TGTGCCAGCAGCTTATTACAGGGGGCCTACAATGAGCAGTTCTTC. The chain carries TRBV7-9 and TRBJ2-1; 8 nucleotides match TRBD1. The V gene end was trimmed by 2 bases and the J gene end by 2 bases; junction bases not matched to a gene: 2. The length of the CDR3 is 15 residues. Germline CDR1 reads SEHNR; CDR2 reads FQNEAQ (reference sequence).

The chain employs TRBV6-6 and TRBJ1-6; 8 nucleotides agree with TRBD1. CDR1 is MNHNY, CDR2 SVGAGI, per germline (reference sequence). Unmatched junction bases numbered 8, after V lost 7 bases and J lost 9 bases. The CDR3 extends over 14 amino acids. The CDR3 nucleotides are TGTGCCAGCATGGTCGGGCAGGGGGCTTCACCCCTCCACTTT. Protein sequence: CASMVGQGASPLHF.

This chain connects TRBV29-1 to TRBJ2-5; unclear D gene. CDR3 length equals 15 residues. The germline V gene has CDR1 SQVTM and CDR2 ANQGSEA. V lost 4 bases, J lost 2 bases, and 17 bases lay in between. CDR3 in DNA: TGCAGCGTTGTGAAGTACCTATTGGGGCAAGAGACCCAGTACTTC. Encoded protein: CSVVKYLLGQETQYF.

The chain uses TRBV3-1 and TRBJ1-5; D possibly corresponds to TRBD1 (5 bases). Germline V gene lookup returns CDR1 LGHDT and CDR2 YNNKEL (reference sequence). This CDR3 comprises 16 residues. V was cut by 0 bases and J by 0 bases, with 9 bases left in between. CDR3 region: CASSQDPGISNQPQHF. Written as DNA, the CDR3 is TGTGCCAGCAGCCAAGATCCAGGGATTAGCAATCAGCCCCAGCATTTT.